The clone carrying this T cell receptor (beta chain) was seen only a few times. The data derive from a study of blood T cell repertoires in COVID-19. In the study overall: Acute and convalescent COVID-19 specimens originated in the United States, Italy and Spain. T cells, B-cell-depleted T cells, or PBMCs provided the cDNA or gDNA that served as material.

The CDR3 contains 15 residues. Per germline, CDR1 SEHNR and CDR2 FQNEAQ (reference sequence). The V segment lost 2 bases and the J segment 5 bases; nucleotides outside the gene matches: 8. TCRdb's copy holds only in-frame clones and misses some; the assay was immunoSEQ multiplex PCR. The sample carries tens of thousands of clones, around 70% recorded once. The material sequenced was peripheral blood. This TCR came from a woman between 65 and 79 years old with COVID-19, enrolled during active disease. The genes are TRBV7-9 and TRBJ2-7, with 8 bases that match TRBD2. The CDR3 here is CASSLSLGLAHEQYF. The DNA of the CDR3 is TGTGCCAGCAGCTTATCCCTCGGACTAGCCCACGAGCAGTACTTC.